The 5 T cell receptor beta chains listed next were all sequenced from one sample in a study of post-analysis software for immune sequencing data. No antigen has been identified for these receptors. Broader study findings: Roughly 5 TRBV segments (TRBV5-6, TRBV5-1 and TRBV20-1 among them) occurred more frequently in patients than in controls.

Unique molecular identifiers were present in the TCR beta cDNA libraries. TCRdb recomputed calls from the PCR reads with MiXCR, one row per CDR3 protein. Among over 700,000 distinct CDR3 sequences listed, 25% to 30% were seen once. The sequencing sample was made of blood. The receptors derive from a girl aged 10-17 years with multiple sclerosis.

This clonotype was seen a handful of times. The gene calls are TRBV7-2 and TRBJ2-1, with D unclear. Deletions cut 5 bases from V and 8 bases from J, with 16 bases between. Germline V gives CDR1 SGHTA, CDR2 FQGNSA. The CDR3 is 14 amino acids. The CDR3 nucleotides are TGTGCCAGCAGCCCACTTCGGGTTAGGCATGAGCAGTTCTTC. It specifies CASSPLRVRHEQFF. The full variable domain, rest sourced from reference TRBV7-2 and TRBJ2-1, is GAGVSQSPSNKVTEKGKDVELRCDPISGHTALYWYRQSLGQGLEFLIYFQGNSAPDKSGLPSDRFSAERTGGSVSTLTIQRTQQEDSAVYLCASSPLRVRHEQFFGPGTRLTVL.

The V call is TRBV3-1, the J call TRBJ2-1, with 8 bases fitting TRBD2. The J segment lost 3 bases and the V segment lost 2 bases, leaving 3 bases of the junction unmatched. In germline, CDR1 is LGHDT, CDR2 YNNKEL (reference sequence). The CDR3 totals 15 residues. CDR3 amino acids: CASSQRLAYYNEQFF. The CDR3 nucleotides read TGTGCCAGCAGCCAAAGACTAGCGTACTACAATGAGCAGTTCTTC.

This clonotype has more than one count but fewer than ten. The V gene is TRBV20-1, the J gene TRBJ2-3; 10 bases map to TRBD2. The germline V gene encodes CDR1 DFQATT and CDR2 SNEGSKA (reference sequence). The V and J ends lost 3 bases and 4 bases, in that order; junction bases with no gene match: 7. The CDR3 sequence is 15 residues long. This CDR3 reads CSASSSGRAADTQYF. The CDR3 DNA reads TGCAGTGCTAGCTCCAGCGGGAGGGCCGCAGATACGCAGTATTTT.

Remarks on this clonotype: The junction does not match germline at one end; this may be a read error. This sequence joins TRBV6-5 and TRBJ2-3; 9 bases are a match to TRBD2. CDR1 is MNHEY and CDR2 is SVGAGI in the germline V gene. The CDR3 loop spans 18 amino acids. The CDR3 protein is CAGSYHSGGFFSTDTQYF. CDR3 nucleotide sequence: TGTGCCGGCAGTTACCACAGCGGGGGGTTCTTTAGCACAGATACGCAGTATTTT.

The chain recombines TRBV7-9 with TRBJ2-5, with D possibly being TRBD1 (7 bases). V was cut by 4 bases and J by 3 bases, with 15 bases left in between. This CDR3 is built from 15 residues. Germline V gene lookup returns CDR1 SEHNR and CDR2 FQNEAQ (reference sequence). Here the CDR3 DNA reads TGTGCCAGCAGCTCGATGGGGGGACAGAAAGAGACCCAGTACTTC. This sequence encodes CASSSMGGQKETQYF.